This T cell receptor beta chain was documented in a study of blood T cell repertoires in COVID-19. The overall study: The cDNA or gDNA used as material had been derived from T cells, B-cell-depleted T cells, or PBMCs.

From germline, CDR1 is SGDLS and CDR2 YYNGEE. The CDR3 covers 13 residues. Trimming took off 2 bases at V and 6 bases at J, with 10 bases between the two ends. The protocol was immunoSEQ multiplex PCR, while the TCRdb copy is restricted to in-frame clones and leaves out a portion. This table has some 350,000 clones, 75% to 90% appearing once. The TCR was taken from a man aged 18 to 29 who had recovered from COVID-19. Sequencing was performed on PBMCs or T cells enriched from blood (not recorded which). The chain carries TRBV9 and TRBJ2-3, with D possibly being TRBD2 (6 bases). In DNA, the CDR3 is TGTGCCAGCAGCGTCAGACTAGACGATACGCAGTATTTT. Protein sequence: CASSVRLDDTQYF.